This T cell receptor beta chain was retrieved from a study of shared clonotypes between healthy human individuals. On the study more broadly: Ranging from 18 to 49 in age, donors were two women and a few men. CD4 naive cells filled three plates per donor, CD4 memory three, CD8 naive two and CD8 memory one. Whole-study results and caveats: Memory subsets generally showed lower estimated richness than naive subsets.

Some 30,000 T cell genomes, or about 190 ng DNA, went into the sorted-subset replicate PCRs. TCRdb's copy holds only in-frame clones and misses some; the assay was immunoSEQ multiplex PCR. The sample has some 980,000 clones; 70% to 85% are singletons. Points on this clone: What it binds is not known.

Germline V gene data show CDR1 as SGHVS and CDR2 as FQNEAQ. The V and J ends lost 5 bases and 4 bases, in that order; junction bases with no gene match: 9. This CDR3 is 15 amino acids long. The rearrangement joins TRBV7-8 to TRBJ1-2; TRBD1 agrees at 8 bases. This clonotype was obtained from a young man in good health. The sample comprised memory CD4+ T cells sorted from blood. Regarding subset: CD45RA-negative fraction. The CDR3 is CASSAGDRSTYGYTF. In nucleotides, the CDR3 is TGTGCCAGCAGCGCCGGGGACAGGTCGACCTATGGCTACACCTTC.